The present T cell receptor beta chain was sequenced within a study of T cells in Graves' hyperthyroidism and ophthalmopathy. RNA transcripts were the template for amplifying TCR beta CDR3 regions. First-round RT-PCR of the TCR CDR3 relied on the HTBI primer set. Each CDR3 protein is one row after TCRdb ran MiXCR on the multiplex PCR reads. Among around 35,000 distinct CDR3 sequences listed, around 50% were seen once. This clonotype was found many times. CDR3 size: 14 residues. The germline V gene has CDR1 SGHRS and CDR2 YFSETQ. V lost 3 bases, J lost 2 bases, and 4 bases stayed unmatched. The sequencing input was blood. This sequence originates from a woman between 40 and 55 years old with Graves' ophthalmopathy. V is TRBV5-1 and J is TRBJ2-7, with 8 bases that match TRBD1. CDR3 loop: CASSSGQVTYEQYF. The CDR3, as DNA: TGCGCCAGCAGCTCGGGACAGGTTACCTACGAGCAGTACTTC. The full variable domain, its missing parts supplied by reference TRBV5-1 and TRBJ2-7, is KAGVTQTPRYLIKTRGQQVTLSCSPISGHRSVSWYQQTPGQGLQFLFEYFSETQRNKGNFPGRFSGRQFSNSRSEMNVSTLELGDSALYLCASSSGQVTYEQYFGPGTRLTVT.